Listed below are T cell receptor beta chains from one sample, sequenced in a study of blood T cell repertoires in COVID-19. Produced via immunoSEQ multiplex PCR; TCRdb's table is partial and in-frame only. The sample carries some 140,000 clones, 80% to 85% recorded once. The source material was PBMCs or T cells enriched from blood (not recorded which). Source of these receptors: a man aged 40-50 years with acute COVID-19. The CDR3 runs from the conserved cysteine through the conserved F or W. D genes are given only for firm matches. The size entry is marked missing in some rows and otherwise reads once, few, many or a size class.

d_call: .; j_call: TRBJ2-1; cdr3_length: 15; clone_size: .; v_call: TRBV13; cdr3_aa: CASSTASETYNEQFF; cdr3_nt: TGTGCCAGCAGCACCGCTAGCGAGACGTACAATGAGCAGTTCTTC
d_call: .; j_call: TRBJ1-2; cdr3_length: 11; clone_size: .; v_call: TRBV12-5; cdr3_aa: CARTAPRGYTF; cdr3_nt: TGTGCTAGGACAGCTCCCCGGGGCTACACCTTC
d_call: .; j_call: TRBJ2-7; cdr3_length: 13; clone_size: .; v_call: TRBV5-5; cdr3_aa: CASSWTVSVEQYF; cdr3_nt: TGTGCCAGCAGCTGGACAGTATCGGTCGAGCAGTACTTC
d_call: TRBD1; j_call: TRBJ1-5; cdr3_length: 13; clone_size: .; v_call: TRBV2; cdr3_aa: CASSPDRGSPQHF; cdr3_nt: TGTGCCAGCAGTCCCGACAGGGGATCGCCCCAGCATTTT
d_call: TRBD2; j_call: TRBJ2-5; cdr3_length: 17; clone_size: .; v_call: TRBV7-9; cdr3_aa: CASSLSTSGRAWETQYF; cdr3_nt: TGTGCCAGCAGCTTATCTACTAGCGGGAGGGCCTGGGAGACCCAGTACTTC
d_call: TRBD1; j_call: TRBJ1-2; cdr3_length: 15; clone_size: .; v_call: TRBV16; cdr3_aa: CASSQRQGGNYGYTF; cdr3_nt: TGTGCCAGCAGCCAAAGACAGGGGGGTAACTATGGCTACACCTTC
d_call: .; j_call: TRBJ2-1; cdr3_length: 15; clone_size: .; v_call: TRBV7-6; cdr3_aa: CASSLGGDSYNEQFF; cdr3_nt: TGTGCCAGCAGCTTAGGAGGAGACAGTTACAATGAGCAGTTCTTC
d_call: TRBD1; j_call: TRBJ1-5; cdr3_length: 16; clone_size: .; v_call: TRBV18; cdr3_aa: CASSLLGTGDNQPQHF; cdr3_nt: TGTGCCAGCTCACTGTTGGGGACAGGGGACAATCAGCCCCAGCATTTT
d_call: TRBD1; j_call: TRBJ2-5; cdr3_length: 16; clone_size: .; v_call: TRBV6-2/TRBV6-3; cdr3_aa: CASSPQAPTGGETQYF; cdr3_nt: TGTGCCAGCAGTCCCCAAGCTCCGACAGGGGGAGAGACCCAGTACTTC
d_call: .; j_call: TRBJ1-1; cdr3_length: 14; clone_size: .; v_call: TRBV5-1; cdr3_aa: CASSLTGPNTEAFF; cdr3_nt: TGCGCCAGCAGCTTGACAGGACCAAACACTGAAGCTTTCTTT
d_call: .; j_call: TRBJ1-5; cdr3_length: 15; clone_size: .; v_call: TRBV24-1; cdr3_aa: CATILTGCRNQPQHF; cdr3_nt: TGTGCCACCATCCTAACAGGGTGTCGGAATCAGCCCCAGCATTTT
d_call: .; j_call: TRBJ1-6; cdr3_length: 14; clone_size: .; v_call: TRBV10-3; cdr3_aa: CAITSGGAESPLHF; cdr3_nt: TGTGCCATCACCAGCGGGGGGGCAGAGTCACCCCTCCACTTT
d_call: TRBD1; j_call: TRBJ1-5; cdr3_length: 14; clone_size: .; v_call: TRBV2; cdr3_aa: CASRGQGHDQPQHF; cdr3_nt: TGTGCCAGCAGGGGACAGGGGCACGATCAGCCCCAGCATTTT
d_call: .; j_call: TRBJ2-1; cdr3_length: 16; clone_size: .; v_call: TRBV6-2/TRBV6-3; cdr3_aa: CASSYSPGSSYNEQFF; cdr3_nt: TGTGCCAGCAGTTACTCCCCGGGATCATCCTACAATGAGCAGTTCTTC
d_call: .; j_call: TRBJ2-7; cdr3_length: 15; clone_size: .; v_call: TRBV28; cdr3_aa: CASSLSTGIVHEQYF; cdr3_nt: TGTGCCAGCAGTTTATCGACGGGAATCGTCCACGAGCAGTACTTC
d_call: TRBD2; j_call: TRBJ2-1; cdr3_length: 17; clone_size: .; v_call: TRBV10-2; cdr3_aa: CASSERASGRALNEQFF; cdr3_nt: TGCGCCAGCAGTGAGAGGGCTAGCGGGAGGGCCCTCAATGAGCAGTTCTTC
d_call: TRBD1; j_call: TRBJ2-1; cdr3_length: 15; clone_size: .; v_call: TRBV5-1; cdr3_aa: CASLPTGGSYNEQFF; cdr3_nt: TGCGCCAGCCTCCCGACAGGGGGTAGCTACAATGAGCAGTTCTTC
d_call: .; j_call: TRBJ2-1; cdr3_length: 15; clone_size: .; v_call: TRBV28; cdr3_aa: CASTSVRDIGNEQFF; cdr3_nt: TGTGCCAGCACCTCCGTACGGGATATAGGCAATGAGCAGTTCTTC
d_call: .; j_call: TRBJ1-5; cdr3_length: 13; clone_size: once; v_call: TRBV6-5; cdr3_aa: CASSRGRNQPQHF; cdr3_nt: TGTGCCAGCAGTCGAGGGCGCAATCAGCCCCAGCATTTT
d_call: .; j_call: TRBJ2-1; cdr3_length: 14; clone_size: .; v_call: TRBV6-5; cdr3_aa: CASNPRKGGYEQFF; cdr3_nt: TGTGCCAGCAACCCACGGAAGGGGGGGTATGAGCAGTTCTTC
d_call: TRBD1; j_call: TRBJ2-1; cdr3_length: 17; clone_size: .; v_call: TRBV5-1; cdr3_aa: CASSLAGTARSYNEQFF; cdr3_nt: TGCGCCAGCAGCTTGGCTGGGACAGCTCGCTCCTACAATGAGCAGTTCTTC
d_call: .; j_call: TRBJ2-5; cdr3_length: 15; clone_size: .; v_call: TRBV19; cdr3_aa: CASSIGLASQETQYF; cdr3_nt: TGTGCCAGTAGTATTGGTCTAGCGAGCCAAGAGACCCAGTACTTC
d_call: .; j_call: TRBJ2-3; cdr3_length: 12; clone_size: .; v_call: TRBV11-2; cdr3_aa: CASSLGSNTQYF; cdr3_nt: TGTGCCAGCAGCTTAGGGAGTAATACGCAGTATTTT
d_call: .; j_call: TRBJ2-7; cdr3_length: 11; clone_size: .; v_call: TRBV28; cdr3_aa: CASSQDWGQYF; cdr3_nt: TGTGCCAGCAGTCAGGACTGGGGACAGTACTTC
d_call: .; j_call: TRBJ1-5; cdr3_length: 14; clone_size: .; v_call: TRBV5-5; cdr3_aa: CASSPRQLDQPQHF; cdr3_nt: TGTGCCAGCAGCCCCAGACAACTTGATCAGCCCCAGCATTTT
d_call: .; j_call: TRBJ2-3; cdr3_length: 17; clone_size: .; v_call: TRBV14; cdr3_aa: CASSQDNRLATPDTQYF; cdr3_nt: TGTGCCAGCAGCCAAGATAACAGGCTGGCAACCCCAGATACGCAGTATTTT
d_call: TRBD1; j_call: TRBJ1-2; cdr3_length: 14; clone_size: .; v_call: TRBV5-4; cdr3_aa: CASSSGGLNYGYTF; cdr3_nt: TGTGCCAGCAGCTCAGGGGGATTGAACTATGGCTACACCTTC
d_call: TRBD2; j_call: TRBJ2-3; cdr3_length: 16; clone_size: .; v_call: TRBV7-7; cdr3_aa: CASSPGLAGVGDTQYF; cdr3_nt: TGTGCCAGCAGCCCAGGACTAGCGGGAGTGGGAGATACGCAGTATTTT
d_call: TRBD1; j_call: TRBJ2-4; cdr3_length: 16; clone_size: .; v_call: TRBV11-2; cdr3_aa: CASSYGQGIAKNIQYF; cdr3_nt: TGTGCCAGCAGCTATGGACAGGGTATAGCCAAAAACATTCAGTACTTC